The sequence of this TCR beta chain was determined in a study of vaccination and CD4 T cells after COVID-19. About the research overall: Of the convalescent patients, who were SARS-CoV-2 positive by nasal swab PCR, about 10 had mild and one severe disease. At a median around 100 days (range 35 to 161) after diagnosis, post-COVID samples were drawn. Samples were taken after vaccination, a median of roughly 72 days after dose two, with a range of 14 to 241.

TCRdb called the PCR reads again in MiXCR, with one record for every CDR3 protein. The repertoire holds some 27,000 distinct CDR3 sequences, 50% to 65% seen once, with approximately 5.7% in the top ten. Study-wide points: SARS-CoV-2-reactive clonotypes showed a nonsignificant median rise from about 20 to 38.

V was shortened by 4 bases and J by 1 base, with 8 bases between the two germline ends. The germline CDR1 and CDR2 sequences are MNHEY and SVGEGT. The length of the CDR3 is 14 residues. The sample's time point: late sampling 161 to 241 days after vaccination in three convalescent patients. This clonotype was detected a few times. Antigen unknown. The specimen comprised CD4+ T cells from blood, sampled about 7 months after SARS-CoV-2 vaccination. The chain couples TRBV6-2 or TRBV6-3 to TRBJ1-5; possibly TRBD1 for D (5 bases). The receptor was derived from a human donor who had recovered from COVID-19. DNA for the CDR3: TGTGCCAGCAGTTCCGGGGGGAGCAATCAGCCCCAGCATTTT. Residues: CASSSGGSNQPQHF.